A single sample is the source of the 26 T cell receptor beta chains below, sequenced in a study of graft-versus-host responses after intestinal transplantation. The assay was immunoSEQ multiplex PCR, and TCRdb's table has in-frame clones only and misses some. The sample carries fewer than 80,000 clones, roughly nine tenths recorded once. Antigens for these TCRs are unknown. Sample: unstimulated CD8+ T cells sorted from spleen or lymph node cells, taken before transplant. These receptor sequences come from a human donor who was the organ donor for an intestinal transplant.

The chain couples TRBV27 to TRBJ2-5, with D maybe TRBD2 (6 bases). Germline values: CDR1 MNHEY, CDR2 SMNVEV (reference sequence). Trimming cost V 2 bases and J 2 bases, with 9 bases left between them. The CDR3 contains 14 residues. The CDR3: CASSLGLFQETQYF. CDR3 in DNA: TGTGCCAGCAGTTTAGGACTATTTCAAGAGACCCAGTACTTC.

J is TRBJ2-3 and V is TRBV28, with 10 bases that match TRBD2. Per the germline V gene, CDR1 is MDHEN and CDR2 is SYDVKM. The junction had 6 bases not matched to a gene; V was cut back by 2 bases and J by 1 base. This CDR3 has 17 amino acids. CDR3: CASSLPTSGDRTDTQYF. The CDR3 nucleotides are TGTGCCAGCAGTTTACCAACTAGCGGGGACCGCACAGATACGCAGTATTTT.

The rearrangement links TRBV13 to TRBJ2-5; TRBD1 matches at 7 bases. Germline V gives CDR1 PRHDT, CDR2 FYEKMQ (reference sequence). There are 15 residues in the CDR3. Germline trimming cut 3 bases from V and 4 bases from J; bases unmatched to any gene: 8. CDR3 sequence reads: CASSLGFEGAETQYF. CDR3 in DNA: TGTGCCAGCAGCTTGGGTTTTGAGGGGGCAGAGACCCAGTACTTC.

The chain joins TRBV2 to TRBJ2-3; 7 nucleotides align to TRBD2. Per germline, CDR1 SNHLY and CDR2 FYNNEI. V was pared by 3 bases and J by 0 bases, with 9 bases of the junction left unmatched. The CDR3 totals 17 residues. In nucleotides, the CDR3 is TGTGCCAGCAGTGATTATCTAGCGGATGTTAGCACAGATACGCAGTATTTT. Its translation: CASSDYLADVSTDTQYF.

This clone was observed a single time. The gene calls are TRBV7-3 and TRBJ2-6, with D maybe TRBD2 (5 bases). CDR3 length equals 18 residues. V was trimmed by 1 base and J by 1 base, leaving 14 bases between them. Germline assignment: CDR1 SGHTA and CDR2 FQGTGA. In DNA, the CDR3 is TGTGCCAGCAGCTTAAGGTTGTCAGCGGAATCTGGGGCCAACGTCCTGACTTTC. It encodes CASSLRLSAESGANVLTF. Full variable domain (remainder filled in from reference TRBV7-3 and TRBJ2-6): GAGVSQTPSNKVTEKGKYVELRCDPISGHTALYWYRQSLGQGPEFLIYFQGTGAADDSGLPNDRFFAVRPEGSVSTLKIQRTERGDSAVYLCASSLRLSAESGANVLTFGAGSRLTVL.

This chain links TRBV5-1 with TRBJ2-1, with TRBD2 matching over 9 bases. With V trimmed by 4 bases and J by 3 bases, 11 bases remained unmatched. This CDR3 is built from 17 residues. Germline V gives CDR1 SGHRS, CDR2 YFSETQ. CDR3 region: CASSPGQREDIYNEQFF. The CDR3 coding sequence is TGCGCCAGCAGCCCCGGACAGCGGGAGGACATCTACAATGAGCAGTTCTTC.

The chain joins TRBV28 to TRBJ2-5; TRBD2 matches 7 bases. The germline gives CDR1 MDHEN, CDR2 SYDVKM. This CDR3 comprises 15 residues. V shed 1 base and J 5 bases; nucleotides not matched to a gene: 7. CDR3 coding DNA: TGTGCCAGCAGTTTATACTCGGGAGGTGGGGAGACCCAGTACTTC. Encoded protein: CASSLYSGGGETQYF.

The chain employs TRBV7-9 and TRBJ2-3; 10 nucleotides agree with TRBD2. CDR1 and CDR2 (germline): SEHNR, FQNEAQ (reference sequence). The CDR3 contains 17 residues. Trimming at V came to 3 bases and at J to 1 base, leaving 7 bases not matched to a gene. This CDR3 is CASSFLAGGGGTDTQYF. The CDR3 DNA is TGTGCCAGCAGCTTTTTAGCGGGAGGAGGTGGCACAGATACGCAGTATTTT.

This chain joins TRBV5-1 and TRBJ2-5; 11 bases agree with TRBD2. The CDR3 is made up of 21 amino acids. The V gene's germline CDR1 is SGHRS and CDR2 YFSETQ. Trimming at V came to 1 base and at J to 1 base, leaving 18 bases not matched to a gene. In DNA, the CDR3 is TGCGCCAGCAGCTTGCCGGGCGGGGAAGTGACTAGCGGGGAATTCCAAGAGACCCAGTACTTC. Translation: CASSLPGGEVTSGEFQETQYF.

The gene calls are TRBV28 and TRBJ2-7, with 8 bases aligning to TRBD2. V gave up 1 base and J gave up 2 bases; unmatched junction bases: 4. Germline V gene sequence: CDR1 MDHEN, CDR2 SYDVKM. CDR3 length: 15 amino acids. CDR3 bases: TGTGCCAGCAGTTTATTGCGGGAGGATACCTACGAGCAGTACTTC. As protein: CASSLLREDTYEQYF.

V usage is TRBV28 and J usage is TRBJ1-5; the match to TRBD1 covers 8 bases. Germline-derived CDR1 and CDR2 are MDHEN and SYDVKM. CDR3 size: 18 residues. With V trimmed by 8 bases and J by 0 bases, 15 bases remained unmatched. The CDR3 DNA follows: TGTGCCAGCGACCTCCTCGGACAGGGAGATTATAGCAATCAGCCCCAGCATTTT. It specifies CASDLLGQGDYSNQPQHF.

The rearrangement links TRBV7-2 to TRBJ2-7; 11 bases map to TRBD1. The CDR3 runs to 15 residues. Germline lookup yields CDR1 SGHTA and CDR2 FQGNSA. With V trimmed by 4 bases and J by 0 bases, 2 bases remained unmatched. The CDR3 bases are TGTGCCAGCAGCTGGACAGGGGGCCTCTCCTACGAGCAGTACTTC. Its translation is CASSWTGGLSYEQYF.

This clone qualifies as medium-sized (0.01 to 0.1%). CDR3 DNA: TGTGCCAGCAGCGCGGGACTTGCCCCGGAGCAGTACTTC. Amino acid sequence: CASSAGLAPEQYF. This rearrangement joins TRBV7-8 to TRBJ2-7, with a tentative D call TRBD2 (6 bases). V lost 5 bases, J lost 7 bases, and 15 bases lay in between. The CDR3 has 13 amino acids. Germline loops: CDR1 SGHVS, CDR2 FQNEAQ.

The chain combines TRBV9 with TRBJ1-4; 11 bases are shared with TRBD1. CDR1 SGDLS and CDR2 YYNGEE come from the germline V gene. This CDR3 has 15 amino acids. J lost 5 bases, V lost 3 bases, and 3 bases had no gene match. The CDR3 spells CASSGRDRGNEKLFF. The CDR3 DNA is TGTGCCAGCAGCGGGCGGGACAGGGGGAATGAAAAACTGTTTTTT.

The chain couples TRBV6-1 to TRBJ2-2, with 9 bases fitting TRBD2. Germline V gene data show CDR1 as MNHNS and CDR2 as SASEGT. V dropped 2 bases and J dropped 6; count of bases not matched to a gene: 4. The CDR3 is 15 residues long. The CDR3 coding sequence is TGTGCCAGCAGTGAATTAGCGGGAGAATCCGGGGAGCTGTTTTTT. Protein: CASSELAGESGELFF.

As DNA, the CDR3 is TGTGCCAGCAGCCAAAGGGCGGGAGGCCGCTCCTACAATGAGCAGTTCTTC. Residues: CASSQRAGGRSYNEQFF. This sequence joins TRBV9 and TRBJ2-1; the match to TRBD2 covers 8 bases. The J segment lost 0 bases and the V segment lost 4 bases, leaving 9 bases of the junction unmatched. The CDR3 runs to 17 residues. Germline V gene data show CDR1 as SGDLS and CDR2 as YYNGEE.

This sequence joins TRBV7-9 and TRBJ2-7, with TRBD2 as a possible D gene (6 bases). The CDR3 extends over 16 amino acids. V lost 5 bases and J 6 bases, leaving 23 bases between the germline ends. Germline CDR1 reads SEHNR; CDR2 reads FQNEAQ (reference sequence). CDR3 amino acids: CASSKHISGHLGEQYF. Here the CDR3 DNA reads TGTGCCAGCAGCAAACACATTAGCGGTCATCTCGGCGAGCAGTACTTC.

This sequence joins TRBV5-1 and TRBJ2-7; TRBD2 agrees at 11 bases. The V segment lost 6 bases and the J segment 7 bases; nucleotides outside the gene matches: 6. Germline CDR1 and CDR2: SGHRS and YFSETQ. The CDR3 runs 13 residues. CDR3 sequence: CASNVAGGGEQYF. The CDR3 nucleotides read TGCGCCAGCAACGTAGCGGGAGGGGGGGAGCAGTACTTC. The full variable domain, its missing parts supplied by reference TRBV5-1 and TRBJ2-7, is KAGVTQTPRYLIKTRGQQVTLSCSPISGHRSVSWYQQTPGQGLQFLFEYFSETQRNKGNFPGRFSGRQFSNSRSEMNVSTLELGDSALYLCASNVAGGGEQYFGPGTRLTVT.

This clone was seen a single time. V usage is TRBV2 and J usage is TRBJ2-5; 10 positions match TRBD2. Losses at the gene ends were 7 bases for V and 5 bases for J; bases not matched to a gene: 10. This CDR3 has 15 residues. Germline V gene data show CDR1 as SNHLY and CDR2 as FYNNEI. CDR3 nucleotide sequence: TGTGCCAGCAAGAAGCGGGAGGGCCAGCGGGAGACCCAGTACTTC. Residues: CASKKREGQRETQYF. The full variable domain, rest sourced from reference TRBV2 and TRBJ2-5, is EPEVTQTPSHQVTQMGQEVILRCVPISNHLYFYWYRQILGQKVEFLVSFYNNEISEKSEIFDDQFSVERPDGSNFTLKIRSTKLEDSAMYFCASKKREGQRETQYFGPGTRLLVL.

The chain employs TRBV5-1 and TRBJ2-3; D is unclear. Germline V lookup: CDR1 SGHRS, CDR2 YFSETQ. Trimming left V 2 bases short and J 6 bases short, with 7 bases between. There are 12 residues in the CDR3. DNA for the CDR3: TGCGCCAGCAGCTTCCCCGAGGATACGCAGTATTTT. As protein: CASSFPEDTQYF.

CDR3 in DNA: TGTGCCAGCAGCCCACCGCCCGGGACAGAAACCTACGAGCAGTACTTC. Amino acid sequence: CASSPPPGTETYEQYF. The chain joins TRBV7-9 to TRBJ2-7, with 7 positions matching TRBD1. Germline CDR1 reads SEHNR; CDR2 reads FQNEAQ (reference sequence). The CDR3 spans 16 residues. V was pared by 5 bases and J by 2 bases, with 12 bases of the junction left unmatched.

The rearrangement uses TRBV6-4 and TRBJ2-1; TRBD2 matches at 11 bases. This CDR3 has 15 residues. Germline values: CDR1 MRHNA, CDR2 SNTAGT. V shed 4 bases and J 5 bases; nucleotides not matched to a gene: 4. CDR3 region: CASSGSSGGNNEQFF. CDR3 bases: TGTGCCAGCAGTGGGTCTAGCGGGGGGAACAATGAGCAGTTCTTC.

J is TRBJ1-3 and V is TRBV28; D not resolved. The germline gives CDR1 MDHEN, CDR2 SYDVKM. CDR3 length: 13 amino acids. Trimming removed 5 bases at V and 7 bases at J, with 12 bases between. The CDR3 DNA reads TGTGCCAGCAGTCACCAACCCCAGAACACCATATATTTT. Translating gives CASSHQPQNTIYF.

The chain uses TRBV27 and TRBJ2-7; D is perhaps TRBD1 (6 bases). This CDR3 is 12 amino acids long. V lost 6 bases and J 2 bases, leaving 8 bases between the germline ends. Germline V gene data show CDR1 as MNHEY and CDR2 as SMNVEV (reference sequence). The CDR3 region has the DNA TGTGCCAGCAGACAGGGCCCCTACGAGCAGTACTTC. This gives the protein CASRQGPYEQYF.

This clone appeared once. The V call is TRBV4-3, the J call TRBJ2-3; D is possibly TRBD2 (5 bases). V shed 4 bases and J shed 2 bases, with 13 bases lying between them. This CDR3 has 15 amino acids. Looked up from germline, CDR1 is LGHNA and CDR2 is YSLEER. This CDR3 is CASSPEDSTTDTQYF. CDR3 bases: TGCGCCAGCAGCCCCGAGGACTCTACCACAGATACGCAGTATTTT.

This rearrangement joins TRBV7-6 to TRBJ2-3; perhaps TRBD1 as D (5 bases). The CDR3 runs 14 residues. The ends were cut back, 2 bases at V and 3 bases at J, with 9 bases in the middle. Per germline, CDR1 SGHVS and CDR2 FNYEAQ. The CDR3 nucleotides read TGTGCCAGCAGCTTACTGGCAGGGACAGATACGCAGTATTTT. Protein: CASSLLAGTDTQYF.